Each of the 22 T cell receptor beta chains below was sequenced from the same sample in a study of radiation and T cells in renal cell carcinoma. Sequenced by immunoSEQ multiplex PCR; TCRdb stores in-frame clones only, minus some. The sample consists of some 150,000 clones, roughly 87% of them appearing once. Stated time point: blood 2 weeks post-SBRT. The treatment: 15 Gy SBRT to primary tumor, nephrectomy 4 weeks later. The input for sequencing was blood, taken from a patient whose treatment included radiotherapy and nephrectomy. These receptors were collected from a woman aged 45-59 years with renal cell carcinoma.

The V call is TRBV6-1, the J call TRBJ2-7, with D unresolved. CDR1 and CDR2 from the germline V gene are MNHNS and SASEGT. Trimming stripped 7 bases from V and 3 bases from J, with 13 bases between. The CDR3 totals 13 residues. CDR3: CASNVWAHYEQYF. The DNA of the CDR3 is TGTGCCAGCAACGTGTGGGCCCACTACGAGCAGTACTTC.

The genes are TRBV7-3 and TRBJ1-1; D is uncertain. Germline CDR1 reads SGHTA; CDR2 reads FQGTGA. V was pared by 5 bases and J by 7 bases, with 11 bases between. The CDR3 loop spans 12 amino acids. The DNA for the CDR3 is TGTGCCAGCAGCCAAGACGGACTTGAAGCTTTCTTT. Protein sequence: CASSQDGLEAFF.

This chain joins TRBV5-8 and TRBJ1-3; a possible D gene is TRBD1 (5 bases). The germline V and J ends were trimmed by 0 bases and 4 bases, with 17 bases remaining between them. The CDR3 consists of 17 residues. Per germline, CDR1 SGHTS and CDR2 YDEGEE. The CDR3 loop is CASSLDVYGATGNTIYF. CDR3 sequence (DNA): TGTGCCAGCAGCTTGGACGTTTATGGGGCTACGGGAAACACCATATATTTT.

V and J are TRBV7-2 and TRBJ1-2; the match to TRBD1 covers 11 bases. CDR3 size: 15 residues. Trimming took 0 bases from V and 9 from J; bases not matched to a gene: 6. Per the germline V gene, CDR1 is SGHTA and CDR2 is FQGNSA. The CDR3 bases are TGTGCCAGCAGCTTAGCCGGACAGGGGGCGGGGAGCTACACCTTC. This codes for CASSLAGQGAGSYTF.

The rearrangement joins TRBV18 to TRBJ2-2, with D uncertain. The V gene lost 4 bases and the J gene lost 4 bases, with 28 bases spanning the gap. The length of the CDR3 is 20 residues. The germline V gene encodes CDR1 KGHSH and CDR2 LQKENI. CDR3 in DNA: TGTGCCAGCTCACACGCGCGGCTCATTGTGGGGAAGAGTGGCACCGGGGAGCTGTTTTTT. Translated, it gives CASSHARLIVGKSGTGELFF.

CDR3: CASSLWDSSYEQYF. The CDR3 nucleotides read TGTGCCAGCAGTCTATGGGACAGTTCCTACGAGCAGTACTTC. V usage is TRBV6-6 and J usage is TRBJ2-7; 7 bases agree with TRBD1. The CDR3 spans 14 residues. Germline lookup yields CDR1 MNHNY and CDR2 SVGAGI (reference sequence). After removal of 5 bases from V and 1 base from J, the junction contained 5 bases not matched to a gene.

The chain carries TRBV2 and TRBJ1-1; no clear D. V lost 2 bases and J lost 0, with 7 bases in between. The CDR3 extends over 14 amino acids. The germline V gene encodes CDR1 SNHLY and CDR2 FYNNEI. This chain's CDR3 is CASSESQVNTEAFF. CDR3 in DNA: TGTGCCAGCAGTGAAAGTCAGGTGAACACTGAAGCTTTCTTT.

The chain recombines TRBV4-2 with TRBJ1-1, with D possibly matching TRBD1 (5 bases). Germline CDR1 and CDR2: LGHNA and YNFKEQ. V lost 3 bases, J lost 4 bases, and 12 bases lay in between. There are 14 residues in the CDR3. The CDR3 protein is CASSHPRGSTEAFF. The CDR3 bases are TGTGCCAGCAGCCATCCACGGGGGAGCACTGAAGCTTTCTTT.

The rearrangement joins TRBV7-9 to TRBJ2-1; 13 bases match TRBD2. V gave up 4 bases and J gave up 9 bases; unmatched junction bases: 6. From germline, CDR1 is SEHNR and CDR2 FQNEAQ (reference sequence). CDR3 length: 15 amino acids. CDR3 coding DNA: TGTGCCAGCAGCTCACTAGCGGGGGGGCCGTTTGAGCAGTTCTTC. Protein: CASSSLAGGPFEQFF.

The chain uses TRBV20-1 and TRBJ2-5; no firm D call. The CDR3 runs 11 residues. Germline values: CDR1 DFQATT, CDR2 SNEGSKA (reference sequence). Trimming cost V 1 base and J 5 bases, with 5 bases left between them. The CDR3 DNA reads TGCAGTGCTAGAGTGGGGGAGACCCAGTACTTC. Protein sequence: CSARVGETQYF.

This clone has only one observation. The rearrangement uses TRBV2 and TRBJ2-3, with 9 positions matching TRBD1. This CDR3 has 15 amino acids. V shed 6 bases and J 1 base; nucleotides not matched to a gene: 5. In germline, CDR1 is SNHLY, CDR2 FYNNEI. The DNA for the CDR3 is TGTGCCAGCAGACCGGACAGGGGAGGCACAGATACGCAGTATTTT. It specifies CASRPDRGGTDTQYF.

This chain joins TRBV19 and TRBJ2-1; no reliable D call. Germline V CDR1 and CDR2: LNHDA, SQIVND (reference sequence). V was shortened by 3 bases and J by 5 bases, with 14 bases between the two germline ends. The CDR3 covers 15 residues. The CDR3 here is CASSIGYGVDNEQFF. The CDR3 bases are TGTGCCAGTAGTATCGGGTATGGGGTGGACAATGAGCAGTTCTTC.

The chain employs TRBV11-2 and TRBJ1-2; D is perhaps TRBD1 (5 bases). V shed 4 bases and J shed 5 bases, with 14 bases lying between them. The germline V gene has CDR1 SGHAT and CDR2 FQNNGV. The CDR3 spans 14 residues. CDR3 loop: CASSSGAGLYGYTF. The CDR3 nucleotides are TGTGCCAGCAGCTCCGGGGCAGGACTTTATGGCTACACCTTC.

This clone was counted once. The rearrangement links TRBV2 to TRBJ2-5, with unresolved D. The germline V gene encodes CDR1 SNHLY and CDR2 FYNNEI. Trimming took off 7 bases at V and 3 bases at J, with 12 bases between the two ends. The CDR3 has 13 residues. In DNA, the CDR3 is TGTGCCAGCATTATACAGAGCGAAGAGACCCAGTACTTC. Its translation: CASIIQSEETQYF.

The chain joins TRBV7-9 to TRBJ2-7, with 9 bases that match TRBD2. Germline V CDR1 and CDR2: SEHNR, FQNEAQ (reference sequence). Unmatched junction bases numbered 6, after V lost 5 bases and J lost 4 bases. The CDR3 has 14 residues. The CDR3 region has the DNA TGTGCCAGCAGCCCGGGACTAGCTGGATACGAGCAGTACTTC. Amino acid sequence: CASSPGLAGYEQYF.

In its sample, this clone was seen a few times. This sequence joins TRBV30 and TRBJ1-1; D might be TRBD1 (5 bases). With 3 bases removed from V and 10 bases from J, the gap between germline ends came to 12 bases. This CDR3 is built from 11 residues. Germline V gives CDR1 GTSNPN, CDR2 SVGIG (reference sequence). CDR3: CAWRPVGGAFF. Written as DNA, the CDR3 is TGTGCCTGGAGGCCGGTGGGGGGAGCTTTCTTT.

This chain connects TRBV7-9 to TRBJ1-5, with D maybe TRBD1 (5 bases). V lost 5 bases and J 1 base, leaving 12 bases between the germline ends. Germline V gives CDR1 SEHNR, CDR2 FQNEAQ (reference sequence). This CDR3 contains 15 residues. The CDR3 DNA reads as TGTGCCAGCAGCCTGGGGGGAGGGAGCAATCAGCCCCAGCATTTT. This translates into CASSLGGGSNQPQHF.

The CDR3 sequence: CASSFQDLSEQYF. CDR3 nucleotide sequence: TGTGCCAGCAGCTTCCAGGACTTAAGCGAGCAGTACTTC. This rearrangement joins TRBV14 to TRBJ2-5, with a weak D call TRBD2 (5 bases). The DNA end is more similar to TRBJ2-7, so the J call may be wrong. CDR3 length: 13 residues. Germline values: CDR1 SGHDN, CDR2 FVKESK.

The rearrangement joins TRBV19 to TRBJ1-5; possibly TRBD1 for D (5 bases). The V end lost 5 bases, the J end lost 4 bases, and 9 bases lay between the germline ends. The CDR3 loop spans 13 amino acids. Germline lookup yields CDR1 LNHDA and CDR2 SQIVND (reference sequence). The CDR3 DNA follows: TGTGCCAGTAGTCGGGACGTAAATCAGCCCCAGCATTTT. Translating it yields CASSRDVNQPQHF.

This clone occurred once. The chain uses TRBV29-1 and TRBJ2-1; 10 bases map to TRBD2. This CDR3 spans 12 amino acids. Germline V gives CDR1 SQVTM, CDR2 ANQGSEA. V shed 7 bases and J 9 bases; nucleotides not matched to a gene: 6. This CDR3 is CSGGTSDGEQFF. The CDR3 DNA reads TGCAGCGGCGGGACTAGCGACGGTGAGCAGTTCTTC.

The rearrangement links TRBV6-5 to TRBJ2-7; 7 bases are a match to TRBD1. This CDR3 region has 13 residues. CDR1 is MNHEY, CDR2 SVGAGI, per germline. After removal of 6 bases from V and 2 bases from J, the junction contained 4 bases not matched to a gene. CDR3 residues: CASSLGTAYEQYF. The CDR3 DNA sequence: TGTGCCAGCAGCCTCGGGACAGCCTACGAGCAGTACTTC.

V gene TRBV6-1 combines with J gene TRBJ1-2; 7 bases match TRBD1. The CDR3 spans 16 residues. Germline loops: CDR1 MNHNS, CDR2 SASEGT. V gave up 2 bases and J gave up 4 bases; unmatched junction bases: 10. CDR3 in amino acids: CASSETGGTVVYGYTF. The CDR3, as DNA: TGTGCCAGCAGTGAAACTGGGGGGACAGTCGTCTATGGCTACACCTTC.